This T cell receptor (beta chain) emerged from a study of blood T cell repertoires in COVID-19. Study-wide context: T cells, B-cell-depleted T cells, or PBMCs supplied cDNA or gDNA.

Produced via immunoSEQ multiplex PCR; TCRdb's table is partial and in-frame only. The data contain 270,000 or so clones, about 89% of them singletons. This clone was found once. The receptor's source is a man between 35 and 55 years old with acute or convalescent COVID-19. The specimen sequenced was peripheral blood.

CDR3 amino acids: CASRKPRDRETDTEAFF. The CDR3 DNA is TGTGCCAGCAGGAAACCCCGGGACAGGGAGACGGACACTGAAGCTTTCTTT. The V call is TRBV2, the J call TRBJ1-1; 9 positions match TRBD1. From germline, CDR1 is SNHLY and CDR2 FYNNEI. J was trimmed by 3 bases and V by 6 bases; bases with no gene match: 14. The CDR3 spans 17 residues.